The 15 T cell receptor beta chains in this list originate from one sample, sequenced in a study of blood T cells in healthy people across ages. A sample-barcoded 5' primer and a J-beta primer mix were used in a second PCR of roughly 6 to 11 cycles. TCRdb recomputed calls from the 5' RACE reads with MiXCR, one row per CDR3 protein. The sample records some 700,000 distinct CDR3 sequences, around a fifth being singletons. Sequenced material: blood. The receptors shown here come from a man in his 70s in good health.

This clonotype was detected ten times or more. As DNA, the CDR3 is TGTGCCAGCAGCCCCCGTGGTGACATTCAGTACTTC. Translation: CASSPRGDIQYF. The chain uses TRBV7-6 and TRBJ2-4; D gene unclear. The CDR3 extends over 12 amino acids. V shed 5 bases and J shed 8 bases, with 10 bases lying between them. Germline V CDR1 and CDR2: SGHVS, FNYEAQ.

The chain has TRBV9 and TRBJ2-5; D is unresolved. Gene TRBJ2-1 matches the end of the DNA better, so the J call may be wrong. The CDR3 is 15 residues long. Germline V lookup: CDR1 SGDLS, CDR2 YYNGEE. The CDR3 spells CASSVGISSYNEQFF. DNA for the CDR3: TGTGCCAGCAGCGTTGGGATAAGCTCCTACAATGAGCAGTTCTTC.

This clonotype was detected ten times or more. Here the CDR3 reads CASQREAKNIQYF. The CDR3 DNA follows: TGTGCCAGCCAGAGAGAAGCCAAAAACATTCAGTACTTC. The chain is built from TRBV6-5 and TRBJ2-4; no firm D call. Germline CDR1 reads MNHEY; CDR2 reads SVGAGI. V lost 8 bases, J lost 0 bases, and 8 bases lay in between. CDR3 length: 13 amino acids.

This clonotype is a singleton in its sample. The chain carries TRBV15 and TRBJ2-7, with D possibly TRBD2 on 7 matching bases. CDR3 length: 15 amino acids. Trimming took 2 bases from V and 4 from J, leaving 15 bases between them. Germline-derived CDR1 and CDR2 are LNHNV and YYDKDF (reference sequence). CDR3 residues: CATSRSGRGAYEQYV. The CDR3 DNA follows: TGTGCCACCAGCAGATCGGGACGGGGGGCATACGAGCAGTACGTC.

This clonotype was counted at least ten times. V usage is TRBV20-1 and J usage is TRBJ2-2; a possible D gene is TRBD2 (5 bases). V gave up 0 bases and J gave up 5 bases, with 13 bases separating them. The CDR3 loop spans 15 amino acids. CDR1 and CDR2 (germline): DFQATT, SNEGSKA (reference sequence). DNA of the CDR3: TGCAGTGCTAGAGAAGACGGGATAGGGACCGGGGAGCTGTTTTTT. Its translation: CSAREDGIGTGELFF.

The chain uses TRBV5-1 and TRBJ2-5, with TRBD2 identical over 7 bases. The germline CDR1 and CDR2 sequences are SGHRS and YFSETQ. V was clipped by 1 base and J by 2 bases; unmatched bases: 8. The CDR3 extends over 16 amino acids. The CDR3 region is CASSLSRAGVQETQYF. CDR3 in DNA: TGCGCCAGCAGCTTGTCGCGGGCGGGGGTTCAAGAGACCCAGTACTTC.

The chain joins TRBV20-1 to TRBJ2-4; D possibly matches TRBD1 or TRBD2 (5 bases each). Germline assignment: CDR1 DFQATT and CDR2 SNEGSKA (reference sequence). V lost 0 bases, J lost 2 bases, and 8 bases lay in between. CDR3 size: 14 residues. Here the CDR3 DNA reads TGCAGTGCTAGAGACGTGGGACCCAAAAACATTCAGTACTTC. The encoded protein is CSARDVGPKNIQYF.

The chain employs TRBV5-1 and TRBJ2-2; 10 positions match TRBD2. The trim removed 3 bases at V and 0 bases at J, leaving 2 bases unmatched. The CDR3 has 16 residues. Germline CDR1 SGHRS, CDR2 YFSETQ. CDR3 region: CASSYTSGANTGELFF. The CDR3 DNA is TGCGCCAGCAGCTACACTAGCGGGGCGAACACCGGGGAGCTGTTTTTT.

This clonotype was detected only a few times. This chain uses TRBV5-1 with TRBJ2-1, with a weak D call TRBD2 (6 bases). The germline gives CDR1 SGHRS, CDR2 YFSETQ. The CDR3 runs 14 residues. V was shortened by 4 bases and J by 8 bases, with 16 bases between the two germline ends. CDR3 DNA: TGCGCCAGCAGCCCAACTAGCTTTCGGGATGAGCAGTTCTTC. Translated, it gives CASSPTSFRDEQFF. Complete variable domain (other parts from reference TRBV5-1 and TRBJ2-1): KAGVTQTPRYLIKTRGQQVTLSCSPISGHRSVSWYQQTPGQGLQFLFEYFSETQRNKGNFPGRFSGRQFSNSRSEMNVSTLELGDSALYLCASSPTSFRDEQFFGPGTRLTVL.

The chain uses TRBV5-1 and TRBJ2-5, with a weak D call TRBD1 (6 bases). CDR1 SGHRS and CDR2 YFSETQ come from the germline V gene. The CDR3 extends over 15 amino acids. The germline V and J ends were trimmed by 0 bases and 4 bases, with 13 bases remaining between them. In nucleotides, the CDR3 is TGCGCCAGCAGCTTGGTTGTGGGACAAGTAGAGACCCAGTACTTC. Its translation is CASSLVVGQVETQYF.

This clonotype was observed a handful of times. The chain carries TRBV7-8 and TRBJ1-5; 8 positions agree with TRBD1. CDR1 SGHVS and CDR2 FQNEAQ come from the germline V gene. CDR3 length: 19 residues. The V gene end was trimmed by 0 bases and the J gene end by 5 bases; junction bases not matched to a gene: 15. CDR3 region: CASSLALRQGAPRDQPQHF. CDR3 coding DNA: TGTGCCAGCAGCTTAGCGCTAAGGCAGGGGGCGCCCAGAGATCAGCCCCAGCATTTT.

The J gene is TRBJ2-3, the V gene TRBV6-1; 8 positions match TRBD1. The CDR3 is made up of 15 amino acids. Germline loops: CDR1 MNHNS, CDR2 SASEGT. The trim removed 6 bases at V and 10 bases at J, leaving 15 bases unmatched. The CDR3 loop reads CASRVDRAGTASQYF. The DNA of the CDR3 is TGTGCCAGCAGAGTGGACAGGGCGGGCACAGCCTCGCAGTATTTT.

The V gene is TRBV11-2, the J gene TRBJ1-3; D not certain. V lost 0 bases to trimming and J lost 7 bases, with 7 bases between them. Germline CDR1 reads SGHAT; CDR2 reads FQNNGV. The CDR3 contains 13 residues. Here the CDR3 reads CASSLESGNTIYF. The DNA for the CDR3 is TGTGCCAGCAGCTTAGAGTCGGGGAACACCATATATTTT.

This clonotype was counted between two and nine times. The chain has TRBV12-5 and TRBJ1-1; TRBD1 aligns across 8 bases. The CDR3 is 16 residues long. With V trimmed by 0 bases and J by 6 bases, 9 bases remained unmatched. The germline CDR1 and CDR2 sequences are LGHNT and FRNRAP. The CDR3 sequence is CASGLVTGGEGAEAFF. DNA of the CDR3: TGTGCTAGTGGTTTGGTAACAGGGGGTGAGGGCGCTGAAGCTTTCTTT.

The table lists this clonotype with a few counts. The chain joins TRBV18 to TRBJ2-7; tentatively, D is TRBD2 (5 bases). Germline loops: CDR1 KGHSH, CDR2 LQKENI. The CDR3 totals 12 residues. With 6 bases removed from V and 3 bases from J, the gap between germline ends came to 9 bases. The CDR3 bases are TGTGCCAGCTCCCGGGGAGACTACGAGCAGTACTTC. It encodes CASSRGDYEQYF.